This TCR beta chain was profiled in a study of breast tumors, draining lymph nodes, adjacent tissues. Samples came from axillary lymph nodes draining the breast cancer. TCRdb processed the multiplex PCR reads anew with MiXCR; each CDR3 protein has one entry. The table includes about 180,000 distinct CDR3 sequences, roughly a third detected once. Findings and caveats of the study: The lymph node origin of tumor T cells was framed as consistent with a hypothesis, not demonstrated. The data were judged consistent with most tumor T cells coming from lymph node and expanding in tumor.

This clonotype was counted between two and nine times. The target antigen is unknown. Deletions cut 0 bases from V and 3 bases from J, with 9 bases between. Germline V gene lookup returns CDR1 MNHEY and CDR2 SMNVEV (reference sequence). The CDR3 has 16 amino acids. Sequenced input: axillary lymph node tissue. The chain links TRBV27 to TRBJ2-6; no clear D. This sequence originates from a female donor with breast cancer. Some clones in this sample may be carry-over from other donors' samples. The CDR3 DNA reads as TGTGCCAGCAGTTTATCGTTAGGGTTTGGGGCCAACGTCCTGACTTTC. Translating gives CASSLSLGFGANVLTF.